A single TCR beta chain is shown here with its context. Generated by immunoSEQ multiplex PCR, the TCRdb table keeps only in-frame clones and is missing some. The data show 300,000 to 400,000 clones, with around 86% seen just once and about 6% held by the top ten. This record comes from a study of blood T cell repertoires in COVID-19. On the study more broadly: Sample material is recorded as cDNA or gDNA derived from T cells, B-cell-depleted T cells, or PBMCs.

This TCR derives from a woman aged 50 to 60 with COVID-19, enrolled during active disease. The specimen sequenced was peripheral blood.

Here the CDR3 reads CASSVSGGSRLEQYF. The CDR3, as DNA: TGTGCCAGCAGCGTGTCCGGGGGGAGTCGTCTCGAGCAGTACTTC. J is TRBJ2-7 and V is TRBV9; TRBD2 matches at 7 bases. Germline CDR1 reads SGDLS; CDR2 reads YYNGEE. CDR3 length equals 15 residues. V lost 2 bases to trimming and J lost 6 bases; unmatched junction nucleotides: 11.